One and the same sample provided the 15 T cell receptor beta chains below, sequenced in a study of shared clonotypes between healthy human individuals. Assay: immunoSEQ multiplex PCR; the TCRdb copy retains only in-frame clones and omits some. The repertoire consists of 900,000 to 1,200,000 clones, with around 78% occurring once and the leading ten covering 0.6% to 0.7%. Source material: memory CD4+ T cells from PBMCs. Regarding subset: CD45RA-negative fraction. Source of these receptors: a man younger than 30 in good health. Some clones in this sample may be carry-over from other donors' samples.

The chain has TRBV11-2 and TRBJ2-7; TRBD2 is a possible D gene (6 bases). The CDR3 extends over 15 amino acids. CDR1 SGHAT and CDR2 FQNNGV come from the germline V gene. V lost 1 base, J lost 3 bases, and 13 bases lay in between. The CDR3 is CASSLVAGSFYEQYF. The CDR3 nucleotides are TGTGCCAGCAGCTTAGTGGCGGGGTCCTTCTACGAGCAGTACTTC.

The table lists this clone with a count of one. The CDR3 DNA sequence: TGCGCCAGCAGCGCCGACCCCGGGACAGGGACCTACGAGCAGTACTTC. This encodes CASSADPGTGTYEQYF. The rearrangement links TRBV5-1 to TRBJ2-7; TRBD1 matches at 9 bases. CDR3 size: 16 residues. Germline loops: CDR1 SGHRS, CDR2 YFSETQ. The V segment lost 4 bases and the J segment 2 bases; nucleotides outside the gene matches: 10.

The chain uses TRBV7-6 and TRBJ2-5; D possibly corresponds to TRBD2 (6 bases). With the DNA end fitting TRBJ2-7 better, the J assignment may be wrong. CDR3 length: 15 amino acids. The germline V gene encodes CDR1 SGHVS and CDR2 FNYEAQ. In nucleotides, the CDR3 is TGTGCCAGCAGCCTCGGGACTTCTAGCTCCTACGAGCAGTACTTC. It specifies CASSLGTSSSYEQYF.

The chain is built from TRBV11-3 and TRBJ2-1, with 9 nucleotides matching TRBD1. Germline V CDR1 and CDR2: SGHNT, YENEEA. CDR3 length: 14 amino acids. V dropped 3 bases and J dropped 6; count of bases not matched to a gene: 3. CDR3 sequence reads: CASSFRGQGNEQFF. The CDR3 nucleotides are TGTGCCAGCAGCTTTCGGGGACAGGGCAATGAGCAGTTCTTC.

Concerning this clone: Other DNA sequences of this sample code for an identical CDR3. V and J are TRBV5-1 and TRBJ2-1; 9 bases line up with TRBD2. The length of the CDR3 is 16 residues. Germline trimming cut 2 bases from V and 0 bases from J; bases unmatched to any gene: 3. Germline V lookup: CDR1 SGHRS, CDR2 YFSETQ. In DNA, the CDR3 is TGCGCCAGCAGCTTAGCGGGGGGAGGCTCCTACAATGAGCAGTTCTTC. The encoded protein is CASSLAGGGSYNEQFF.

About this clone itself: Other DNA sequences in this sample translate to the same CDR3. The chain combines TRBV11-2 with TRBJ1-3, with TRBD1 as a possible D gene (5 bases). CDR1 and CDR2 (germline): SGHAT, FQNNGV. There are 15 residues in the CDR3. V lost 0 bases and J lost 0, with 6 bases in between. The CDR3 protein is CASSLDGASGNTIYF. CDR3 nucleotide sequence: TGTGCCAGCAGCTTAGACGGGGCCTCTGGAAACACCATATATTTT. Drawing the rest from reference TRBV11-2 and TRBJ1-3, the complete variable domain is EAGVAQSPRYKIIEKRQSVAFWCNPISGHATLYWYQQILGQGPKLLIQFQNNGVVDDSQLPKDRFSAERLKGVDSTLKIQPAKLEDSAVYLCASSLDGASGNTIYFGEGSWLTVV.

The V gene is TRBV7-2, the J gene TRBJ2-7; 8 positions match TRBD2. From germline, CDR1 is SGHTA and CDR2 FQGNSA. CDR3 length: 15 amino acids. V was clipped by 1 base and J by 2 bases; unmatched bases: 4. CDR3 protein: CASSLDRGGTYEQYF. In DNA form, the CDR3 reads TGTGCCAGCAGCTTAGACCGCGGGGGGACCTACGAGCAGTACTTC.

The chain employs TRBV7-6 and TRBJ2-2; weak D call: TRBD1 (5 bases). The CDR3 sequence is 15 residues long. CDR1 SGHVS and CDR2 FNYEAQ come from the germline V gene. Trimming stripped 5 bases from V and 0 bases from J, with 10 bases between. CDR3 sequence (DNA): TGTGCCAGCAGCGAGACAGTTTCGAACACCGGGGAGCTGTTTTTT. Its translation: CASSETVSNTGELFF.

This clone was detected a few times. V is TRBV28 and J is TRBJ2-1; TRBD2 matches at 7 bases. Trimming at V came to 6 bases and at J to 1 base, leaving 9 bases not matched to a gene. Per the germline V gene, CDR1 is MDHEN and CDR2 is SYDVKM. CDR3 length equals 16 residues. In DNA form, the CDR3 reads TGTGCCAGCAGCTGGGGGGGAGCCAGGTCCTACAATGAGCAGTTCTTC. It encodes CASSWGGARSYNEQFF.

On this clone itself: The identical CDR3 is also encoded by other nucleotide sequences in the sample. The chain links TRBV18 to TRBJ2-6; 11 bases map to TRBD1. The germline V gene encodes CDR1 KGHSH and CDR2 LQKENI. The length of the CDR3 is 17 residues. Trimming removed 2 bases from V and 0 bases from J; junction bases left unmatched: 0. CDR3 DNA sequence: TGTGCCAGCTCACCAGGGACAGGGGGCTCTGGGGCCAACGTCCTGACTTTC. Protein product: CASSPGTGGSGANVLTF. Complete variable domain (other parts from reference TRBV18 and TRBJ2-6): NAGVMQNPRHLVRRRGQEARLRCSPMKGHSHVYWYRQLPEEGLKFMVYLQKENIIDESGMPKERFSAEFPKEGPSILRIQQVVRGDSAAYFCASSPGTGGSGANVLTFGAGSRLTVL.

The V call is TRBV28, the J call TRBJ1-3; D unresolved. The CDR3 length is 15 residues. The V end was cut by 4 bases, the J end by 0 bases, with 10 bases between. Germline V gene lookup returns CDR1 MDHEN and CDR2 SYDVKM. The CDR3 spells CASSSRTVSGNTIYF. The CDR3 region has the DNA TGTGCCAGCAGTTCACGGACGGTCTCTGGAAACACCATATATTTT.

The chain couples TRBV5-1 to TRBJ2-7; D not certain. Germline-derived CDR1 and CDR2 are SGHRS and YFSETQ. Trimming left V 4 bases short and J 3 bases short, with 17 bases between. The CDR3 sequence is 15 residues long. CDR3 bases: TGCGCCAGCAGCCCGACGGTGCAGCCCTACTACGAGCAGTACTTC. It is translated as CASSPTVQPYYEQYF. The complete variable domain, with remaining parts taken from reference TRBV5-1 and TRBJ2-7, reads KAGVTQTPRYLIKTRGQQVTLSCSPISGHRSVSWYQQTPGQGLQFLFEYFSETQRNKGNFPGRFSGRQFSNSRSEMNVSTLELGDSALYLCASSPTVQPYYEQYFGPGTRLTVT.

This clone was seen a few times. This CDR3 is CASSLGQGQYGYTF. The CDR3 coding sequence is TGTGCCAGCAGCTTAGGGCAGGGCCAATATGGCTACACCTTC. The chain links TRBV7-9 to TRBJ1-2; a possible D gene is TRBD1 (5 bases). CDR1 SEHNR and CDR2 FQNEAQ come from the germline V gene (reference sequence). V was clipped by 1 base and J by 5 bases, with 11 bases between them. The CDR3 has 14 residues.

J is TRBJ1-2 and V is TRBV27; possible D gene TRBD1, 6 bases. The CDR3 has 13 residues. With 5 bases removed from V and 3 bases from J, the gap between germline ends came to 10 bases. The germline gives CDR1 MNHEY, CDR2 SMNVEV (reference sequence). CDR3 DNA sequence: TGTGCCAGCAGTCGGACAGTGTACTATGGCTACACCTTC. This sequence encodes CASSRTVYYGYTF.

Comments on this clone: The same CDR3 also results from other DNA sequences found in this sample. The rearrangement joins TRBV28 to TRBJ1-5; D remains unclear. The CDR3 runs to 13 residues. CDR1 and CDR2 (germline): MDHEN, SYDVKM. Between the trimmed V and J ends, which lost 3 bases and 1 base, there was a span of 4 bases. CDR3 in amino acids: CASSFDSNQPQHF. The CDR3 DNA is TGTGCCAGCAGTTTCGACAGCAATCAGCCCCAGCATTTT.